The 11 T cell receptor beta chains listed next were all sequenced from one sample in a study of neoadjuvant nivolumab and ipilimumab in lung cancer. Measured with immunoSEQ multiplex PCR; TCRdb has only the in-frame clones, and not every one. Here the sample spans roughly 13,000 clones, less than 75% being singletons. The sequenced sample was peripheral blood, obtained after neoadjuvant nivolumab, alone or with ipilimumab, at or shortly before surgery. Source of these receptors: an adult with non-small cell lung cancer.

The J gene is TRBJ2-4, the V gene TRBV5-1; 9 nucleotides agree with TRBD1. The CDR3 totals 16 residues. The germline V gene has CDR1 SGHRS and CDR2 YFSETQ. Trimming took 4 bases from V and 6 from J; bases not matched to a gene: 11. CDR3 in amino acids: CASSPGTGRMGNIQYF. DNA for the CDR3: TGCGCCAGCAGCCCCGGGACAGGGAGAATGGGAAACATTCAGTACTTC.

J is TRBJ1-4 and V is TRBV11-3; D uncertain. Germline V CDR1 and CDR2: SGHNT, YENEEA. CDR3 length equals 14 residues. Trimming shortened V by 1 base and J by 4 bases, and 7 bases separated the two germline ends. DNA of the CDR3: TGTGCCAGCAGCTTAGGACCGGGTAATGAAAAACTGTTTTTT. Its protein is CASSLGPGNEKLFF.

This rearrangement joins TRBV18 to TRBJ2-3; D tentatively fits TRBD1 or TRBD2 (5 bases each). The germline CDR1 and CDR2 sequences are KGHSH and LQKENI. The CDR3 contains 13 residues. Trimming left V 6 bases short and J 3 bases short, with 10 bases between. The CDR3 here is CASSGTATDTQYF. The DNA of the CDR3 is TGTGCCAGCTCCGGGACCGCTACAGATACGCAGTATTTT. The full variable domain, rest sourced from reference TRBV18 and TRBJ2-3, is NAGVMQNPRHLVRRRGQEARLRCSPMKGHSHVYWYRQLPEEGLKFMVYLQKENIIDESGMPKERFSAEFPKEGPSILRIQQVVRGDSAAYFCASSGTATDTQYFGPGTRLTVL.

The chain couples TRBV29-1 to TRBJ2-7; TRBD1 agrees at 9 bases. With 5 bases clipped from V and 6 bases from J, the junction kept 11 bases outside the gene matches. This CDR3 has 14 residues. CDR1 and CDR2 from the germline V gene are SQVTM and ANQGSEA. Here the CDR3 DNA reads TGCAGCGTTATGGGACAGGGAGGTCCCTCCGAGCAGTACTTC. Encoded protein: CSVMGQGGPSEQYF.

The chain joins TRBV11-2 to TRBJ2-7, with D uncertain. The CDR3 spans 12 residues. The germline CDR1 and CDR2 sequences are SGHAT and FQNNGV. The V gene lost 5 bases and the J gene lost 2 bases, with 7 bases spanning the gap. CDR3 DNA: TGTGCCAGCAGCATTACCCCCTACGAGCAGTACTTC. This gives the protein CASSITPYEQYF.

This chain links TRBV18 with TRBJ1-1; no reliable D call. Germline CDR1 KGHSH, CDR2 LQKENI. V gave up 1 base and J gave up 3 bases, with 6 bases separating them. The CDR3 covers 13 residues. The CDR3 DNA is TGTGCCAGCTCACCACTCAGTGACACTGAAGCTTTCTTT. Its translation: CASSPLSDTEAFF.

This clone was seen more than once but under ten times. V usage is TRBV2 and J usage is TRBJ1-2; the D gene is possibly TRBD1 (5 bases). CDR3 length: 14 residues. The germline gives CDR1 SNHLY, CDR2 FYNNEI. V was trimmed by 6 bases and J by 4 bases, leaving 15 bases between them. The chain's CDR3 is CASRSDSSLYGYTF. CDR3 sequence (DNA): TGTGCCAGCAGGTCTGACAGCTCACTCTATGGCTACACCTTC.

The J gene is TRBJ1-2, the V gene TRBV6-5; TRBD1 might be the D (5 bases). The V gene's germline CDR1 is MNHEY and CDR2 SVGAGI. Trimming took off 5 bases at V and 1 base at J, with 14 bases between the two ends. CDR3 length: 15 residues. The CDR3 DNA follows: TGTGCCAGCAGTACTAGGGGTGGGATTAACTATGGCTACACCTTC. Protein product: CASSTRGGINYGYTF.

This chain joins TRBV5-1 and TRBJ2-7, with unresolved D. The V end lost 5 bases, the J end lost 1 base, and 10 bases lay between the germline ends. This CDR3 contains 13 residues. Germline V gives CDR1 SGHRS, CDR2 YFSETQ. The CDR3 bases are TGCGCCAGCAGTCCCGAGGAGTCCTACGAGCAGTACTTC. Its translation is CASSPEESYEQYF.

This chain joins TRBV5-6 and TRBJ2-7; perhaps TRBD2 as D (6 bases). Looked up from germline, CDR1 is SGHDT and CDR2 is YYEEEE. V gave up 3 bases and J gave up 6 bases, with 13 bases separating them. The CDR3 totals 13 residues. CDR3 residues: CASSWGGGAEQYF. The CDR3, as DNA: TGTGCCAGCAGCTGGGGCGGAGGGGCCGAGCAGTACTTC.

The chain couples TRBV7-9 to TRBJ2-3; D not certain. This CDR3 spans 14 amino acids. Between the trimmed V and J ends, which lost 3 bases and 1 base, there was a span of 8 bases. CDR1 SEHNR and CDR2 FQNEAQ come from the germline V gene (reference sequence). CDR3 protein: CASSFIVRTDTQYF. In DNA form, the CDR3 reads TGTGCCAGCAGCTTTATCGTTCGCACAGATACGCAGTATTTT.